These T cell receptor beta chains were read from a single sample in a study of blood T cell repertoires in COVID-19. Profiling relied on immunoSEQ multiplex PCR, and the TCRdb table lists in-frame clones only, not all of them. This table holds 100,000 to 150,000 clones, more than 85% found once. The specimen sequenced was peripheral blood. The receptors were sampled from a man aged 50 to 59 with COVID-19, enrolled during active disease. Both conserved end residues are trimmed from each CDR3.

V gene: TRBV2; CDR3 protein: ASSAIRGRETQY
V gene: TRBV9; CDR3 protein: ASSLGLAATDTQY
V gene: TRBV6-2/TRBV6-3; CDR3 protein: ASSTGVGTGELF
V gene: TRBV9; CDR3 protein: ASGRRDWDTEAF
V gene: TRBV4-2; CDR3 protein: ASSQSGTGNGYT
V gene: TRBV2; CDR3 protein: ASSGRGGRADNEQF
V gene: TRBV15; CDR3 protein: ATPRGSDQETQY
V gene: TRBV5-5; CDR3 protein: ASSLLGGKNTEAF
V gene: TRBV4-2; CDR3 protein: ASSQDGGTGSNIQY
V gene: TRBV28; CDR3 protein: ASSYPTVNNQPQH
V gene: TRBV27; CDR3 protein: ASSPVGGNEQF
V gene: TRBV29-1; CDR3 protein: SGSSFYNEQF
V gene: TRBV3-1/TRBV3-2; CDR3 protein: ASSPQSGSYNEQF
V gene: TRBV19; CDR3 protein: ASSPKGQGGFHEQY
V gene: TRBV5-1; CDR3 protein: ASSLPDTTQGYT
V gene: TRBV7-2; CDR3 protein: ASSTQDRVGPQH
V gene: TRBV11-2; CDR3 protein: ASSWAPSTDTQY
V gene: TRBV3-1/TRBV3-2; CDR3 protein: ASSQGGAIGELF
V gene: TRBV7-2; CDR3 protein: ASSLQGAQPNSYEQY
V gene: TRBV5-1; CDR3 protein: ASSLDPAGELF
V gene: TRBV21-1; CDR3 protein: ASTLLLTSGPKVYQETQY
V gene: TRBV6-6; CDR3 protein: ASSYDPGLAGDTQY
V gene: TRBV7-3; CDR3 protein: ASSSGQNNSPLH
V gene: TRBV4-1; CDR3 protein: ASSQDFVAGVITDTQY
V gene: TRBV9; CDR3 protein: ASSVGTGGPTYEQY